This TCR beta chain comes out of a study of T cells after yellow fever vaccination. In this sample, this clonotype turned up many times. Each CDR3 protein is one row after TCRdb ran MiXCR on the 5' RACE reads. The table records fewer than 350,000 distinct CDR3 sequences, about 3.5% of them present only once. CDR1 is SEHNR and CDR2 is FQNEAQ in the germline V gene (reference sequence). The V end was cut by 3 bases, the J end by 8 bases, with 22 bases between. CDR3 length equals 17 residues. The clonotype was recovered from a young man who received the YFV17D yellow fever vaccine. This sequence joins TRBV7-9 and TRBJ1-4; the D gene is possibly TRBD1 (5 bases). The source was PBMCs, collected on the day of the yellow fever booster vaccination. The CDR3 region is CASSFFSSGRGGEKLFF. In DNA form, the CDR3 reads TGTGCCAGCAGCTTTTTCTCATCGGGGCGCGGAGGAGAAAAACTGTTTTTT.